The 24 T cell receptor beta chains listed next were all sequenced from one sample in a study of STAT3 mutations in large granular lymphocyte leukemia. Study-level findings and limits: In T-cell large granular lymphocyte leukemia, about half of patients showed multiple immunodominant subclonotypes.

Data came from immunoSEQ multiplex PCR; TCRdb stores just in-frame clones and leaves some out. The sample includes under 35,000 clones, approximately 83% of them seen just once. These receptors are not linked to any known antigen. The sample comprised peripheral blood mononuclear cells. The receptors come from a man aged 55-75 years with T-cell large granular lymphocyte leukemia. Some clones in this sample may be carry-over from other donors' samples.

This clone was found once. The chain links TRBV25-1 to TRBJ2-3; 8 bases are a match to TRBD2. V dropped 3 bases and J dropped 1; count of bases not matched to a gene: 0. The V gene's germline CDR1 is MGHDK and CDR2 SYGVNS. The CDR3 consists of 14 residues. CDR3 in amino acids: CASSETSGTDTQYF. For the CDR3, the DNA is TGTGCCAGCAGTGAGACTAGCGGCACAGATACGCAGTATTTT.

In its sample, this clone was seen a few times. The V and J genes are TRBV25-1 and TRBJ1-6; D might be TRBD1 (6 bases). V was pared by 3 bases and J by 7 bases, with 16 bases between. The CDR3 is made up of 16 amino acids. Germline loops: CDR1 MGHDK, CDR2 SYGVNS. The CDR3 spells CASSDPPGHRNSPLHF. DNA of the CDR3: TGTGCCAGCAGTGACCCACCGGGACACCGCAATTCACCCCTCCACTTT.

The rearrangement links TRBV20-1 to TRBJ2-7, with D uncertain. The CDR3 has 10 residues. The V end was cut by 0 bases, the J end by 7 bases, with 4 bases between. CDR1 and CDR2 (germline): DFQATT, SNEGSKA (reference sequence). The CDR3 DNA follows: TGCAGTGCTAGAGAACTAGAGCAGTACTTC. This encodes CSARELEQYF.

This chain uses TRBV5-1 with TRBJ1-1; D is undetermined. V lost 2 bases, J lost 8 bases, and 19 bases lay in between. The CDR3 contains 15 residues. Germline values: CDR1 SGHRS, CDR2 YFSETQ. In nucleotides, the CDR3 is TGCGCCAGCAGCTTTGAACACCGACTATCCGGGGAAGCTTTCTTT. Translating it yields CASSFEHRLSGEAFF. Full variable domain (missing parts from reference TRBV5-1 and TRBJ1-1): KAGVTQTPRYLIKTRGQQVTLSCSPISGHRSVSWYQQTPGQGLQFLFEYFSETQRNKGNFPGRFSGRQFSNSRSEMNVSTLELGDSALYLCASSFEHRLSGEAFFGQGTRLTVV.

The V and J genes are TRBV29-1 and TRBJ2-7; 10 bases align to TRBD1. J gave up 6 bases and V 7 bases, and 9 bases lay outside the gene matches. This CDR3 region has 13 residues. Germline CDR1 reads SQVTM; CDR2 reads ANQGSEA. The CDR3 here is CSGLLRDRGEQYF. CDR3 coding DNA: TGCAGCGGCCTCCTCCGGGACAGGGGCGAGCAGTACTTC.

The chain links TRBV18 to TRBJ1-2, with D unclear. The length of the CDR3 is 13 residues. V gave up 1 base and J gave up 5 bases, with 8 bases separating them. Germline assignment: CDR1 KGHSH and CDR2 LQKENI. In nucleotides, the CDR3 is TGTGCCAGCTCACCACGGCAGGATTATGGCTACACCTTC. Its protein is CASSPRQDYGYTF.

V usage is TRBV7-2 and J usage is TRBJ1-1, with 9 positions matching TRBD1. Germline loops: CDR1 SGHTA, CDR2 FQGNSA. Losses at the gene ends were 7 bases for V and 4 bases for J; bases not matched to a gene: 1. The CDR3 contains 12 residues. The CDR3 bases are TGTGCCAGCACGACAGGGGGCACTGAAGCTTTCTTT. Amino acids: CASTTGGTEAFF. The variable domain in full, with the rest retrieved from reference TRBV7-2 and TRBJ1-1, is GAGVSQSPSNKVTEKGKDVELRCDPISGHTALYWYRQSLGQGLEFLIYFQGNSAPDKSGLPSDRFSAERTGGSVSTLTIQRTQQEDSAVYLCASTTGGTEAFFGQGTRLTVV.

The chain joins TRBV18 to TRBJ2-3; D tentatively reads TRBD1 or TRBD2 (5 bases each). The germline V gene encodes CDR1 KGHSH and CDR2 LQKENI. Deletions cut 3 bases from V and 0 bases from J, with 10 bases between. The CDR3 consists of 15 residues. Here the CDR3 DNA reads TGTGCCAGCTCACCCTACCGGGACAGCACAGATACGCAGTATTTT. Amino acid sequence: CASSPYRDSTDTQYF. The whole variable domain, filled in from reference TRBV18 and TRBJ2-3, reads NAGVMQNPRHLVRRRGQEARLRCSPMKGHSHVYWYRQLPEEGLKFMVYLQKENIIDESGMPKERFSAEFPKEGPSILRIQQVVRGDSAAYFCASSPYRDSTDTQYFGPGTRLTVL.

In this sample, this clone turned up once. The J gene is TRBJ2-7, the V gene TRBV9; D is possibly TRBD1 (5 bases). The CDR3 totals 14 residues. CDR1 and CDR2 from the germline V gene are SGDLS and YYNGEE. Trimming took off 1 base at V and 2 bases at J, with 10 bases between the two ends. The CDR3 here is CASSVQGLPYEQYF. The CDR3 coding sequence is TGTGCCAGCAGCGTACAGGGCCTCCCCTACGAGCAGTACTTC.

V usage is TRBV4-1 and J usage is TRBJ2-2, with no clear D. Germline-derived CDR1 and CDR2 are MGHRA and YSYEKL. The CDR3 length is 14 residues. V lost 0 bases to trimming and J lost 3 bases, with 5 bases between them. Here the CDR3 reads CASSQEVYTGELFF. CDR3 nucleotides: TGCGCCAGCAGCCAAGAGGTGTACACCGGGGAGCTGTTTTTT.

The chain joins TRBV7-2 to TRBJ1-3, with D maybe TRBD1 (6 bases). Germline V gives CDR1 SGHTA, CDR2 FQGNSA. The CDR3 is made up of 14 amino acids. V was shortened by 6 bases and J by 9 bases, with 18 bases between the two germline ends. The CDR3 protein is CASRPTGPMGTIYF. In DNA, the CDR3 is TGTGCCAGCAGGCCGACAGGCCCGATGGGCACCATATATTTT.

This chain links TRBV30 with TRBJ1-2; 9 nucleotides align to TRBD1. V shed 2 bases and J 6 bases; nucleotides not matched to a gene: 7. The germline gives CDR1 GTSNPN, CDR2 SVGIG (reference sequence). CDR3 length equals 14 residues. The CDR3 sequence is CAWSRDGQGNGYTF. The DNA for the CDR3 is TGTGCCTGGAGTCGGGATGGACAGGGGAATGGCTACACCTTC.

This chain uses TRBV5-4 with TRBJ2-2, with 12 bases that match TRBD2. Looked up from germline, CDR1 is SGHNT and CDR2 is YYREEE (reference sequence). The trim removed 4 bases at V and 5 bases at J, leaving 9 bases unmatched. This CDR3 is built from 17 residues. The CDR3 DNA reads TGTGCCAGCAGCCCGGCTAGCGGGAGGGCCAGAACCGGGGAGCTGTTTTTT. Protein product: CASSPASGRARTGELFF. Together with reference TRBV5-4 and TRBJ2-2, the CDR3 gives the full variable domain: ETGVTQSPTHLIKTRGQQVTLRCSSQSGHNTVSWYQQALGQGPQFIFQYYREEENGRGNFPPRFSGLQFPNYSSELNVNALELDDSALYLCASSPASGRARTGELFFGEGSRLTVL.

The chain uses TRBV15 and TRBJ1-1; 8 bases match TRBD1. Germline V gene sequence: CDR1 LNHNV, CDR2 YYDKDF (reference sequence). The CDR3 runs 14 residues. Losses at the gene ends were 2 bases for V and 7 bases for J; bases not matched to a gene: 6. As DNA, the CDR3 is TGTGCCACCAGCAGACGACAGGGGAGGGGTGAAGCTTTCTTT. Protein: CATSRRQGRGEAFF. Variable domain in full (rest from reference TRBV15 and TRBJ1-1): DAMVIQNPRYQVTQFGKPVTLSCSQTLNHNVMYWYQQKSSQAPKLLFHYYDKDFNNEADTPDNFQSRRPNTSFCFLDIRSPGLGDTAMYLCATSRRQGRGEAFFGQGTRLTVV.

The chain links TRBV4-3 to TRBJ2-7; TRBD1 matches 9 bases. Trimming took 2 bases from V and 2 from J; bases not matched to a gene: 4. In germline, CDR1 is LGHNA, CDR2 YSLEER. This CDR3 has 15 residues. This chain's CDR3 is CASSQFRDRAYEQYF. CDR3 coding DNA: TGCGCCAGCAGCCAATTCCGGGACAGGGCCTACGAGCAGTACTTC.

The gene calls are TRBV5-1 and TRBJ2-3; 10 bases fit TRBD2. The CDR3 contains 15 residues. Trimming removed 6 bases from V and 8 bases from J; junction bases left unmatched: 12. The germline gives CDR1 SGHRS, CDR2 YFSETQ. The CDR3 DNA follows: TGCGCCAGCATCGGGGGGCTAGCGGGAGACGGTACGCAGTATTTT. This sequence encodes CASIGGLAGDGTQYF.

In regard to this clone: Other DNA sequences of this sample code for an identical CDR3. The chain employs TRBV18 and TRBJ2-5; D is unclear. There are 12 residues in the CDR3. The V end was cut by 2 bases, the J end by 3 bases, with 4 bases between. The germline V gene encodes CDR1 KGHSH and CDR2 LQKENI. CDR3: CASSPREETQYF. In DNA, the CDR3 is TGTGCCAGCTCACCAAGAGAAGAGACCCAGTACTTC.

The chain recombines TRBV29-1 with TRBJ2-7; possibly TRBD1 for D (6 bases). The V end lost 7 bases, the J end lost 4 bases, and 17 bases lay between the germline ends. Looked up from germline, CDR1 is SQVTM and CDR2 is ANQGSEA. This CDR3 has 13 residues. The CDR3 loop reads CSASTGPGYEQYF. CDR3 DNA: TGCAGCGCATCGACAGGTCCTGGGTACGAGCAGTACTTC.

The V call is TRBV7-8, the J call TRBJ2-6; 10 nucleotides match TRBD1. CDR1 is SGHVS and CDR2 is FQNEAQ in the germline V gene. The V gene end was trimmed by 0 bases and the J gene end by 2 bases; junction bases not matched to a gene: 7. The CDR3 is 19 amino acids. The CDR3 loop reads CASSLAGTGAAAGANVLTF. In DNA form, the CDR3 reads TGTGCCAGCAGCTTAGCTGGGACAGGGGCCGCCGCTGGGGCCAACGTCCTGACTTTC.

In its sample, this clone was seen a few times. The chain uses TRBV13 and TRBJ1-1; D unresolved. CDR1 PRHDT and CDR2 FYEKMQ come from the germline V gene (reference sequence). The V and J ends lost 2 bases and 11 bases respectively, with 12 bases between them. The CDR3 totals 12 residues. CDR3: CASSLRILEAFF. CDR3 nucleotides: TGTGCCAGCAGCTTAAGGATCCTCGAGGCTTTCTTT. Full variable domain (outside the CDR3, taken from reference TRBV13 and TRBJ1-1): AAGVIQSPRHLIKEKRETATLKCYPIPRHDTVYWYQQGPGQDPQFLISFYEKMQSDKGSIPDRFSAQQFSDYHSELNMSSLELGDSALYFCASSLRILEAFFGQGTRLTVV.

The chain has TRBV28 and TRBJ1-5; D not resolved. V was clipped by 4 bases and J by 4 bases, with 5 bases between them. Germline CDR1 MDHEN, CDR2 SYDVKM. The CDR3 runs 12 residues. The CDR3 here is CASSWSNQPQHF. DNA of the CDR3: TGTGCCAGCAGTTGGTCGAATCAGCCCCAGCATTTT.

The chain employs TRBV30 and TRBJ2-7, with D perhaps matching TRBD2 (5 bases). Germline loops: CDR1 GTSNPN, CDR2 SVGIG (reference sequence). This CDR3 comprises 13 residues. The ends were cut back, 2 bases at V and 2 bases at J, with 10 bases in the middle. The CDR3 loop reads CAWSRGLPYEQYF. The CDR3 DNA sequence: TGTGCCTGGAGTCGGGGTCTACCCTACGAGCAGTACTTC.

DNA for the CDR3: TGTGCCAGCAGCTTAGAGGGGGTGGGCACATACAATGAGCAGTTCTTC. This sequence encodes CASSLEGVGTYNEQFF. The chain joins TRBV13 to TRBJ2-1, with a weak D call TRBD1 (6 bases). The CDR3 consists of 16 residues. CDR1 PRHDT and CDR2 FYEKMQ come from the germline V gene (reference sequence). V was clipped by 1 base and J by 4 bases, with 14 bases between them.

This clone was picked up one time. The V call is TRBV5-1, the J call TRBJ2-5; 11 bases line up with TRBD2. V lost 1 base and J lost 1; bases outside the gene matches: 9. Germline V gene data show CDR1 as SGHRS and CDR2 as YFSETQ. The CDR3 has 18 residues. The CDR3 sequence is CASSLLAGGPNLQETQYF. The CDR3 bases are TGCGCCAGCAGCTTGTTAGCGGGAGGGCCTAACCTCCAAGAGACCCAGTACTTC.